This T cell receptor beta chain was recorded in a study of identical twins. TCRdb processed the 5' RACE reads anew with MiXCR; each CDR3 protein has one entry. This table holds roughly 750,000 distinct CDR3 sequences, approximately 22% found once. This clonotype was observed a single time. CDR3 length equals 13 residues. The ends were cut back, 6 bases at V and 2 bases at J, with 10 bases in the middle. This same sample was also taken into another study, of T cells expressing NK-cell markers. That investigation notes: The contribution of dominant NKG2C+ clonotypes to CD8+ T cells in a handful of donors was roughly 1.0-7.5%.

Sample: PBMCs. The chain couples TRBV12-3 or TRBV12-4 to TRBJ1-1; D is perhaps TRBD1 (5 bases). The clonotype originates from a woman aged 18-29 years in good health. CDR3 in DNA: TGTGCCAGCAGACCCAGGGTTAACACTGAAGCTTTCTTT. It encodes CASRPRVNTEAFF.